This T cell receptor beta chain is drawn from a study of T cells in Graves' hyperthyroidism and ophthalmopathy. Study-level results: Blood also held most thyroid clonotypes expanded beyond 0.001.

Amplified TCR beta CDR3 regions came from RNA transcripts. The HTBI primer set drove a first-round RT-PCR of the TCR CDR3. TCRdb re-derived calls from the multiplex PCR reads in MiXCR, one entry per CDR3 protein. Of about 540,000 distinct CDR3 sequences listed, 40% to 55% are singletons. Stable Graves' hyperthyroidism denoted no ophthalmopathy progression over 18 months. As concerns this clonotype: Its antigen is undetermined.

The length of the CDR3 is 13 residues. Trimming took 6 bases from V and 7 from J, leaving 15 bases between them. Germline assignment: CDR1 DFQATT and CDR2 SNEGSKA (reference sequence). Sequenced: peripheral blood or thyroid tissue (not recorded which). The sequence was collected from a woman aged 18-29 years with Graves' hyperthyroidism. The V and J genes are TRBV20-1 and TRBJ1-4, with D unclear. CDR3 DNA: TGCAGTGCGGTCCCGGGAAGGACTGAAAAACTGTTTTTT. This encodes CSAVPGRTEKLFF.